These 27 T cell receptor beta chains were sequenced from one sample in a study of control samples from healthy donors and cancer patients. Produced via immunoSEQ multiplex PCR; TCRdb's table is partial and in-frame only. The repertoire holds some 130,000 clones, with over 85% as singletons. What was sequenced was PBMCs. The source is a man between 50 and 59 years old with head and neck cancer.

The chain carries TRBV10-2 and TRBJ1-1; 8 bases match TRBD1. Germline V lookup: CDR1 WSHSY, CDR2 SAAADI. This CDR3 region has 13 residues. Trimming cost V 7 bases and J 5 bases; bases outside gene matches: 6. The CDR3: CASTLDRETEAFF. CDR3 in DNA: TGCGCCAGCACCTTGGACAGGGAGACTGAAGCTTTCTTT.

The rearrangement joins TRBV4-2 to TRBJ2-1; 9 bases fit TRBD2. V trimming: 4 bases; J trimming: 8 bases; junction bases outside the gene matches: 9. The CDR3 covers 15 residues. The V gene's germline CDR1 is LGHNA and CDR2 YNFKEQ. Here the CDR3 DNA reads TGTGCCAGCAGCCGTAGGGTAGCGGGAGACCATGAGCAGTTCTTC. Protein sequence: CASSRRVAGDHEQFF.

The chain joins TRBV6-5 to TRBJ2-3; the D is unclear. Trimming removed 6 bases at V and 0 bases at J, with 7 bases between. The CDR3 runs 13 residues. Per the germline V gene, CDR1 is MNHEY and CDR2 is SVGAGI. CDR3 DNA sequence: TGTGCCAGCAGGGTTCCTAGCACAGATACGCAGTATTTT. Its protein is CASRVPSTDTQYF.

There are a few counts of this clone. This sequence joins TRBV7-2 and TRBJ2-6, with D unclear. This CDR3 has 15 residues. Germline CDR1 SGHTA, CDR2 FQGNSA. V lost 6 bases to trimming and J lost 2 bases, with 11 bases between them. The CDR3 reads CASSPTRTGANVLTF. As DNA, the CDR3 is TGTGCCAGCAGTCCGACAAGAACTGGGGCCAACGTCCTGACTTTC.

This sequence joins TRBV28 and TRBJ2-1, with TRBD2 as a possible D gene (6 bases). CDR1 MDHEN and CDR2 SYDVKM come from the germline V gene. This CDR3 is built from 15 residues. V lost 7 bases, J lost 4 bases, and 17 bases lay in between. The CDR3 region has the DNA TGTGCCAGCAAACAACCGGGAGCAACATACAATGAGCAGTTCTTC. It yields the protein CASKQPGATYNEQFF.

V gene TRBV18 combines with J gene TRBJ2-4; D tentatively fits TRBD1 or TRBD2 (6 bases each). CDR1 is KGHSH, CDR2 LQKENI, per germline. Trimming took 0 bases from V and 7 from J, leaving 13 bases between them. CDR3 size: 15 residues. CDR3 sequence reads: CASSPPRGDGNIQYF. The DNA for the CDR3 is TGTGCCAGCTCACCACCGAGGGGGGACGGGAACATTCAGTACTTC.

For the CDR3, the DNA is TGTGCCAGTAGGTCCACAGGGGGCAGTCAGCCCCAGCATTTT. Translated, it gives CASRSTGGSQPQHF. The chain employs TRBV19 and TRBJ1-5; 9 bases are a match to TRBD1. Germline CDR1 is LNHDA and CDR2 is SQIVND (reference sequence). V shed 6 bases and J 6 bases; nucleotides not matched to a gene: 6. The length of the CDR3 is 14 residues.

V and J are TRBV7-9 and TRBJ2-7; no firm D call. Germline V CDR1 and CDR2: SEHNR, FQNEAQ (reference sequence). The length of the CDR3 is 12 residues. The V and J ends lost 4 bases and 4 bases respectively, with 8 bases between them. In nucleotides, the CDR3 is TGTGCCAGCAGCTCCAGGTTATACGAGCAGTACTTC. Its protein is CASSSRLYEQYF.

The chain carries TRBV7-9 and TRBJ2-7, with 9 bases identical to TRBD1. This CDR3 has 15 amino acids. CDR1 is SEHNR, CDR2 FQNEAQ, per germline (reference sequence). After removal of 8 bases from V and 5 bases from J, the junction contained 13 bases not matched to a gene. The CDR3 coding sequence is TGTGCCAGCGGGCCCCCCGGGACAGGGCGCCACGAGCAGTACTTC. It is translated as CASGPPGTGRHEQYF.

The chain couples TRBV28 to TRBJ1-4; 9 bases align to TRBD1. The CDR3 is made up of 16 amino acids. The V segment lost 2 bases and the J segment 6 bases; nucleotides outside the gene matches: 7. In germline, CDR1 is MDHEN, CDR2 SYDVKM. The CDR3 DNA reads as TGTGCCAGCAGTTTAAGTACAGGGGGCGAGGATGAAAAACTGTTTTTT. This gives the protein CASSLSTGGEDEKLFF. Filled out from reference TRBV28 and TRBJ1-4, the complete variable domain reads DVKVTQSSRYLVKRTGEKVFLECVQDMDHENMFWYRQDPGLGLRLIYFSYDVKMKEKGDIPEGYSVSREKKERFSLILESASTNQTSMYLCASSLSTGGEDEKLFFGSGTQLSVL.

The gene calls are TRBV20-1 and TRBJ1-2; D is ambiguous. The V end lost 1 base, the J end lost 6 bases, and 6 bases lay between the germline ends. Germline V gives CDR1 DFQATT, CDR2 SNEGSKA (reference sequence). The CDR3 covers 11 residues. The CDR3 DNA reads TGCAGTGCTAGAGTTGCGGATGGCTACACCTTC. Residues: CSARVADGYTF.

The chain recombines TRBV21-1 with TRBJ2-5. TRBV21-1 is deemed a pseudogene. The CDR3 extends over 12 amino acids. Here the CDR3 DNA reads TGTGCCAGCAGCGCGCCTCTTGGAAGCCAGTACTTC. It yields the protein CASSAPLGSQYF.

The CDR3 DNA is TGTGCCAGCTCACCCCGGAGGGGGCGAGGTGATACGCAGTATTTT. As protein: CASSPRRGRGDTQYF. The rearrangement joins TRBV18 to TRBJ2-3; maybe TRBD1 (7 bases). The ends were cut back, 3 bases at V and 6 bases at J, with 16 bases in the middle. CDR3 length: 15 residues. The germline CDR1 and CDR2 sequences are KGHSH and LQKENI.

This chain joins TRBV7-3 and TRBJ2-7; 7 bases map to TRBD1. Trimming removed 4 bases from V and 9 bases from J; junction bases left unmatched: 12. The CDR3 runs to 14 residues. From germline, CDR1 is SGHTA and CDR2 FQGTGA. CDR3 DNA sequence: TGTGCCAGCAGCTCGACAGGGCCCTCTCGTCGGCAGTACTTC. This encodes CASSSTGPSRRQYF.

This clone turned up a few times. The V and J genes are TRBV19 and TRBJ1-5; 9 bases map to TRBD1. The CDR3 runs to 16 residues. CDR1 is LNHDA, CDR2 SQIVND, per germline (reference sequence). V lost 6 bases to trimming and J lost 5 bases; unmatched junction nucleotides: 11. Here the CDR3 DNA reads TGTGCCAGTAGCCTTGCCCGGACAGGGGTGGATCAGCCCCAGCATTTT. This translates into CASSLARTGVDQPQHF. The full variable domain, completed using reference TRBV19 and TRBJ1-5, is DGGITQSPKYLFRKEGQNVTLSCEQNLNHDAMYWYRQDPGQGLRLIYYSQIVNDFQKGDIAEGYSVSREKKESFPLTVTSAQKNPTAFYLCASSLARTGVDQPQHFGDGTRLSIL.

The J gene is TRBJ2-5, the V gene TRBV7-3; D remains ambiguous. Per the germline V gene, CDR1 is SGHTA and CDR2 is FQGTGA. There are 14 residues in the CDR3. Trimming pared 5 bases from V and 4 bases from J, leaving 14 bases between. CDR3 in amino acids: CASSQYGPGETQYF. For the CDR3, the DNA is TGTGCCAGCAGCCAATATGGACCGGGAGAGACCCAGTACTTC.

The CDR3 DNA reads as TGTGCCAGCAGCCGCTTCGGGACAGGGGGCATCGATGGCTACACCTTC. It is translated as CASSRFGTGGIDGYTF. This chain joins TRBV7-9 and TRBJ1-2, with 12 bases that match TRBD1. With 5 bases clipped from V and 6 bases from J, the junction kept 10 bases outside the gene matches. Germline loops: CDR1 SEHNR, CDR2 FQNEAQ (reference sequence). The CDR3 is made up of 16 amino acids.

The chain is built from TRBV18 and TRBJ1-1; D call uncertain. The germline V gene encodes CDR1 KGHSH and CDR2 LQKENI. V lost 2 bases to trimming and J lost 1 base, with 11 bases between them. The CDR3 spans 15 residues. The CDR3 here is CASSPGVRQNTEAFF. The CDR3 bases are TGTGCCAGCTCACCAGGGGTCAGGCAGAACACTGAAGCTTTCTTT.

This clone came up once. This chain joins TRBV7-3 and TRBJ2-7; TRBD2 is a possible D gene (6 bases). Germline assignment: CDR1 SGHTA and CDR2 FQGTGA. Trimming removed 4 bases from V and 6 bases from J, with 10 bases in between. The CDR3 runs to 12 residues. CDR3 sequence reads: CASSYQGGEQYF. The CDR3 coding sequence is TGTGCCAGCAGCTACCAGGGAGGCGAGCAGTACTTC.

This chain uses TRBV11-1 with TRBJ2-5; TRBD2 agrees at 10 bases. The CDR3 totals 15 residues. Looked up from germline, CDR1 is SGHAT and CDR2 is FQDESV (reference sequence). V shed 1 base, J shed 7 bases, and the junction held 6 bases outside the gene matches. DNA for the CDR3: TGTGCCAGCAGCTTAGGACTAGCGGGCCCAGGGACCCAGTACTTC. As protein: CASSLGLAGPGTQYF.

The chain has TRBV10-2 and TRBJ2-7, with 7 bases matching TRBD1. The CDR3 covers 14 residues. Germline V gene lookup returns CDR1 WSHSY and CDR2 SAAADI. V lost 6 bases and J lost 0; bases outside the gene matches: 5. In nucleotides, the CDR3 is TGCGCCAGCAGCGCTGACAGGGCCTCCTACGAGCAGTACTTC. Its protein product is CASSADRASYEQYF.

The DNA of the CDR3 is TGTGCCAGCAGCCCCCATCAAGGGGCTGGAAACACCATATATTTT. Protein: CASSPHQGAGNTIYF. This chain links TRBV7-2 with TRBJ1-3; a weak D match, TRBD1 (5 bases). CDR1 is SGHTA, CDR2 FQGNSA, per germline. The CDR3 consists of 15 residues. V lost 5 bases and J 2 bases, leaving 13 bases between the germline ends.

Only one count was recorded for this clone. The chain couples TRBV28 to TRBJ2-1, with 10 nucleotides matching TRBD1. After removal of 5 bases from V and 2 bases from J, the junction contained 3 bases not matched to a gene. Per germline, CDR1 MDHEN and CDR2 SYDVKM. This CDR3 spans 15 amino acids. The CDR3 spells CASSIGQGAYNEQFF. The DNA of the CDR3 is TGTGCCAGCAGTATCGGACAGGGGGCCTACAATGAGCAGTTCTTC.

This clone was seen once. The chain's CDR3 is CAWSVSSVEQYF. As DNA, the CDR3 is TGTGCCTGGAGTGTGTCGAGTGTCGAGCAGTACTTC. The rearrangement joins TRBV30 to TRBJ2-7, with no clear D. The germline V gene has CDR1 GTSNPN and CDR2 SVGIG (reference sequence). The V and J ends lost 0 bases and 6 bases respectively, with 9 bases between them. This CDR3 comprises 12 residues.

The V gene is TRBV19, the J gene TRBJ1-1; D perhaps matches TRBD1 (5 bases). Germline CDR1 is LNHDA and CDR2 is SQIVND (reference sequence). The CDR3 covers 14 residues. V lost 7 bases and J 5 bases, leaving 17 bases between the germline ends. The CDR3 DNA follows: TGTGCCAGTACCCCTCTGGGAGGGGATACTGAAGCTTTCTTT. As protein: CASTPLGGDTEAFF.

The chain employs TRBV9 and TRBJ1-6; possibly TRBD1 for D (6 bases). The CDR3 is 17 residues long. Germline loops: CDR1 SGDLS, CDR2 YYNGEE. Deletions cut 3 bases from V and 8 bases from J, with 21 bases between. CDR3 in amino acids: CASSAITGGVIHSPLHF. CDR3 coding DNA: TGTGCCAGCAGCGCTATAACGGGGGGCGTCATCCATTCACCCCTCCACTTT.

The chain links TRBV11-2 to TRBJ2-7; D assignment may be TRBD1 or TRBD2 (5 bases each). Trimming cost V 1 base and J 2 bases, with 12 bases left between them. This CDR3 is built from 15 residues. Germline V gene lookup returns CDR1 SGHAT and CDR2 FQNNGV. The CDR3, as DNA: TGTGCCAGCAGCTTAGTGAGGGGCTTCCCCTACGAGCAGTACTTC. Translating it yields CASSLVRGFPYEQYF.